This is a list of T cell receptor beta chains from one sample in a study of CD8 T cells in Susac syndrome. Using its own MiXCR run on the immunoSEQ multiplex PCR reads, TCRdb lists one record per CDR3 protein. The table lists about 280,000 distinct CDR3 sequences, about 88% of them singletons. Sequenced sample: CD8+ T cells from PBMCs. The receptors here all came from a human donor with multiple sclerosis. The CDR3 runs from the conserved cysteine through the conserved F or W. A D gene is named only where the DNA matches it firmly. Clone size appears in some rows only: once, few, many, or a class for an expanded clone.

clone_size,j_call,d_call,v_call,cdr3_nt,cdr3_aa
NA,TRBJ2-7,TRBD2,TRBV7-6,TGTGCCAGCAGCCCCGGGACTAGCGGCCCCGAGCAGTACTTC,CASSPGTSGPEQYF
once,TRBJ2-7,NA,TRBV28,TGTGCCAGCAGTTCCGGGGCAAACGAGCAGTACTTC,CASSSGANEQYF
once,TRBJ1-4,NA,TRBV27,TGTGCCAGCAGGGAAGTAGGGTTGAATGAAAAACTGTTTTTT,CASREVGLNEKLFF
NA,TRBJ2-4,NA,TRBV7-3,TGTGCCAGCAGCTTAGAACTAGTTCCGATAGCCAAAAACATTCAGTACTTC,CASSLELVPIAKNIQYF
once,TRBJ2-1,TRBD2,TRBV20-1,TGCAGTGCTAGAGATCCTAGCGGGATGTACAATGAGCAGTTCTTC,CSARDPSGMYNEQFF
NA,TRBJ1-6,NA,TRBV19,TGTGCCAGTTCCCCGGGAGAGGGTTCACCCCTCCACTTT,CASSPGEGSPLHF
NA,TRBJ1-3,NA,TRBV27,TGTGCCAGCTCTTCGAGCGTTAGCTCTGGAAACACCATATATTTT,CASSSSVSSGNTIYF
NA,TRBJ2-3,TRBD1,TRBV28,TGTGCCAGCAGACTGGGACAGGGCAGCACAGATACGCAGTATTTT,CASRLGQGSTDTQYF
NA,TRBJ1-1,NA,TRBV20-1,TGCAGTGCTAGAAACAGGGCTGGGGGGAACACTGAAGCTTTCTTT,CSARNRAGGNTEAFF
NA,TRBJ2-1,NA,TRBV28,TGTGCCAGCAACCTATACCGAGGACAGATGAGTTACAATGAGCAGTTCTTC,CASNLYRGQMSYNEQFF
NA,TRBJ2-5,NA,TRBV9,TGTGCCAGCTCGAAGGGATCTCAAGAGACCCAGTACTTC,CASSKGSQETQYF
NA,TRBJ2-3,NA,TRBV12-3/TRBV12-4,TGTGCCAGCAGCCAAGGACCCGGCACAGATACGCAGTATTTT,CASSQGPGTDTQYF
NA,TRBJ2-3,NA,TRBV4-1,TGCGCCAGCAGCCAAGAACGTGAGCCTCTCACAGATACGCAGTATTTT,CASSQEREPLTDTQYF
NA,TRBJ2-3,NA,TRBV7-9,TGTGCCAGCAGCTCCCCTATAACGGCTACGCAGTATTTT,CASSSPITATQYF
NA,TRBJ2-2,NA,TRBV12-3/TRBV12-4,TGTGCCAACAGTTTGTTAGCGGCCACGAACACCGGGGAGCTGTTTTTT,CANSLLAATNTGELFF
NA,TRBJ2-5,TRBD1,TRBV28,TGTGCCAGCAGATCGGGACAGGCACAAGAGACCCAGTACTTC,CASRSGQAQETQYF
NA,TRBJ1-6,TRBD1,TRBV27,TGTGCCAGCAGTACCGGACAGGGTGGGACTTTGCCCCTCCACTTT,CASSTGQGGTLPLHF
NA,TRBJ1-2,TRBD1,TRBV30,TGTGCCTGGAGTCCACAGGGGGCGAGCGGCTACACCTTC,CAWSPQGASGYTF
NA,TRBJ2-5,NA,TRBV9,TGTGCCAGCAGCGTAGAGGGGAGTATACAAGAGACCCAGTACTTC,CASSVEGSIQETQYF
NA,TRBJ2-2,NA,TRBV7-9,TGTGCCAGCAGCTTATACGGGGGTCGGCACACCGGGGAGCTGTTTTTT,CASSLYGGRHTGELFF
NA,TRBJ2-7,NA,TRBV2,TGTGCCAGCAGTGAATGGCAGGTGGTTTCCTACGAGCAGTACTTC,CASSEWQVVSYEQYF
once,TRBJ2-7,NA,TRBV27,TGTGCCAGCAGTTATAGGCAGGGTCGGCACGAGCAGTACTTC,CASSYRQGRHEQYF
NA,TRBJ2-5,NA,TRBV6-5,TGTGCCAGCAGTTACTCGTCCCGAGAGACCCAGTACTTC,CASSYSSRETQYF
NA,TRBJ2-1,TRBD2,TRBV27,TGTGCCAGCAGTTTTGACCGTGCGGGGGATGAGCAGTTCTTC,CASSFDRAGDEQFF
NA,TRBJ2-2,TRBD2,TRBV6-2/TRBV6-3,TGTGCCAGCAGTTACAAGATAGGACTAGCGGGCTCCGGGGAGCTGTTTTTT,CASSYKIGLAGSGELFF
NA,TRBJ2-3,NA,TRBV27,TGTGCCAGCAGTTTGGGACTCGACCCAGATACGCAGTATTTT,CASSLGLDPDTQYF
NA,TRBJ2-7,TRBD1,TRBV4-1,TGCGCCAGCAGCCACCGGGACAGGGACTACGAGCAGTACTTC,CASSHRDRDYEQYF
NA,TRBJ1-1,NA,TRBV3-1,TGTGCCAGCAGCCACGGGAGTTCATGGACTGAAGCTTTCTTT,CASSHGSSWTEAFF
NA,TRBJ1-2,NA,TRBV6-1,TGTGCCAGCAGCCCGAGGCGCGAGCCGATCTATGGCTACACCTTC,CASSPRREPIYGYTF
NA,TRBJ1-3,NA,TRBV10-3,TGTGCCATCGGTCCCCAGACCCGCTCTGGAAACACCATATATTTT,CAIGPQTRSGNTIYF
NA,TRBJ2-2,NA,TRBV27,TGTGCCAGCAGTTTATCGTTTGGCGGGGAGCTGTTTTTT,CASSLSFGGELFF
NA,TRBJ2-7,NA,TRBV9,TGTGCCAGCAGCCCTCAAGGGGGTTACGAGCAGTACTTC,CASSPQGGYEQYF
NA,TRBJ2-1,NA,TRBV7-9,TGTGCCAGCAGCTTAGTACCTAGGAGGTACAATGAGCAGTTCTTC,CASSLVPRRYNEQFF
NA,TRBJ1-3,NA,TRBV4-1,TGCGCCAGCAGCCAAGAATTGACAGGAACCCCTGGAAACACCATATATTTT,CASSQELTGTPGNTIYF
once,TRBJ2-7,TRBD1,TRBV20-1,TGCAGTGCTAGAGTGAGGGGGCTTGGAGGAGAGCAGTACTTC,CSARVRGLGGEQYF
NA,TRBJ2-2,NA,TRBV3-1,TGTGCCAGCAGCCAAGGACTGGGGGAGCTGTTTTTT,CASSQGLGELFF
once,TRBJ2-3,NA,TRBV13,TGTGCCAGCAGCCCCAACGGGGGAGCTCTATTTGATACGCAGTATTTT,CASSPNGGALFDTQYF
NA,TRBJ1-2,NA,TRBV5-1,TGCGCCAGCAGCTTTAATATCAATGAGAACTATGGCTACACCTTC,CASSFNINENYGYTF
NA,TRBJ1-1,NA,TRBV19,TGTGCCAGTCAAGGTCCCGGGACAAACACTGAAGCTTTCTTT,CASQGPGTNTEAFF
NA,TRBJ2-1,NA,TRBV19,TGTGCCAGTAGTATGGGCTGGAGGGAGTTCTTC,CASSMGWREFF
NA,TRBJ2-3,NA,TRBV27,TGTGCCAGCTCAAGGCAGAGGGCGGGCGATACGCAGTATTTT,CASSRQRAGDTQYF
NA,TRBJ1-6,NA,TRBV6-1,TGTGCCAGCACGTCAGGAGAGGTGTCACCCCTCCACTTT,CASTSGEVSPLHF
NA,TRBJ2-7,NA,TRBV7-9,TGTGCCAGCAGCTTACCGGTAGGCTACGAGCAGTACTTC,CASSLPVGYEQYF
NA,TRBJ2-7,TRBD1,TRBV7-9,TGTGCCAGCAGCTTAGGGGGACAGGTGGCCTACGAGCAGTACTTC,CASSLGGQVAYEQYF
NA,TRBJ2-2,TRBD1,TRBV29-1,TGCAGCGTTGGAAGTGGGACAGGGGAGAACACCGGGGAGCTGTTTTTT,CSVGSGTGENTGELFF
NA,TRBJ1-2,NA,TRBV7-9,TGTGCCAGCAGCTTAGGAAGTCCACACAACTATGGCTACACCTTC,CASSLGSPHNYGYTF
NA,TRBJ2-7,NA,TRBV7-9,TGTGCCTCTACCTGGTCGAGCTACGAGCAGTACTTC,CASTWSSYEQYF
NA,TRBJ2-3,TRBD2,TRBV27,TGTGCCAGCAGTCCCATTAGCGGGAGGAGTCCTACGCAGTATTTT,CASSPISGRSPTQYF
NA,TRBJ1-3,NA,TRBV7-9,TGTGCCAGCAGCTCCTACAACGTGGGCTCTGAAAACACCATATATTTT,CASSSYNVGSENTIYF